The clone carrying this TCR beta chain has only one observation. The antigen remains undetermined. It was CD45RO-negative cells, positively selected for CCR7, that made up naive CD8 cells, with terminally differentiated effector memory CD45RA+ cells excluded. This specimen belongs to a study of shared clonotypes between healthy human individuals. General study results and limits: Generation probability values for non-shared clonotypes were lower than those for clonotypes shared by all four donors.

The assay used deep level. The protocol was immunoSEQ multiplex PCR, while the TCRdb copy is restricted to in-frame clones and leaves out a portion. The table lists about 2 million clones, roughly 94% of them singletons. V was trimmed by 7 bases and J by 4 bases, leaving 19 bases between them. Germline loops: CDR1 MDHEN, CDR2 SYDVKM. This CDR3 is 15 amino acids long. The chain links TRBV28 to TRBJ2-5; weak D call: TRBD2 (6 bases). The sample comprised naive CD8+ T cells sorted from blood. This receptor was taken from a man between 18 and 29 years old in good health. CDR3 coding DNA: TGTGCCAGCACCTTACCGGCCCAGGGAGGAGAGACCCAGTACTTC. This encodes CASTLPAQGGETQYF.